What follows describes a single T cell receptor beta chain. Germline-derived CDR1 and CDR2 are DFQATT and SNEGSKA (reference sequence). This CDR3 has 11 residues. Trimming shortened V by 3 bases and J by 2 bases, and 5 bases separated the two germline ends. The entry originates in a study of cytomegalovirus exposure and HLA in healthy donors. The PCR made use of 60 Vbeta and 13 Jbeta primers. Sequencing used immunoSEQ multiplex PCR; TCRdb keeps in-frame clones, though not all of them. The data show 100,000 to 150,000 clones, about 81% seen once. The source material was PBMCs. The rearrangement links TRBV20-1 to TRBJ2-7; the D is unclear. This clonotype was sampled from a woman aged 25 to 39 in good health and CMV-seronegative. CDR3 residues: CSASGPYEQYF. The CDR3 bases are TGCAGTGCTAGCGGTCCCTACGAGCAGTACTTC.